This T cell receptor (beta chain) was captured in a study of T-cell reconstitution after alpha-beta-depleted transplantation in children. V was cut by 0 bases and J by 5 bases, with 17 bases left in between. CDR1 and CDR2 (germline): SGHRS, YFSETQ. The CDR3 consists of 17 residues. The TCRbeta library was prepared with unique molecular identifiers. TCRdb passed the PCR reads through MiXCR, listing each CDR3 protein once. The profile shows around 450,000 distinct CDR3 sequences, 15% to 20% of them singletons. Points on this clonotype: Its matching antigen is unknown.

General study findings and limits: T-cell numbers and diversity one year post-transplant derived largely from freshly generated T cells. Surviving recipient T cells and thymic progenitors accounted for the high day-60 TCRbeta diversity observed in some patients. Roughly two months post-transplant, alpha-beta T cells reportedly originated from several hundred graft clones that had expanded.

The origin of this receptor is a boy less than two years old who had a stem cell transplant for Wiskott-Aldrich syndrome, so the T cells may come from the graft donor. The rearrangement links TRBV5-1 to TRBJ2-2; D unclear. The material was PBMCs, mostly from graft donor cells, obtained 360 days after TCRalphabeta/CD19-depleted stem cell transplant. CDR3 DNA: TGCGCCAGCAGCTTGGGACCCCGAGTGGGCGGAACCGGGGAGCTGTTTTTT. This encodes CASSLGPRVGGTGELFF. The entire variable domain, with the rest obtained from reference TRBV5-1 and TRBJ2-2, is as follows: KAGVTQTPRYLIKTRGQQVTLSCSPISGHRSVSWYQQTPGQGLQFLFEYFSETQRNKGNFPGRFSGRQFSNSRSEMNVSTLELGDSALYLCASSLGPRVGGTGELFFGEGSRLTVL.